The present T cell receptor beta chain was sequenced within a study of post-analysis software for immune sequencing data. Unique molecular identifiers tagged the TCR beta cDNA libraries. Each CDR3 protein gets one entry after TCRdb re-called the PCR reads with MiXCR. Of about 820,000 distinct CDR3 sequences in the sample, approximately 57% were seen once. CDR1 is MNHEY and CDR2 is SVGAGI in the germline V gene. Trimming took off 7 bases at V and 4 bases at J, with 11 bases between the two ends. The CDR3 is 12 residues long. General observations from the study: Among roughly five TRBV segments more frequent in patients than controls were TRBV5-6, TRBV5-1 and TRBV20-1.

Note on this clonotype: Its antigen is unidentified.

The chain uses TRBV6-5 and TRBJ2-7; D is undetermined. This receptor was taken from a girl aged 10 to 17 with multiple sclerosis. Sequencing input: blood. CDR3 DNA sequence: TGTGCCAGCACCCCGCTAAGTTACGAGCAGTACTTC. This gives the protein CASTPLSYEQYF.